These 18 T cell receptor beta chains share one sample of origin, sequenced in a study of cytomegalovirus exposure and HLA in healthy donors. PCR was performed using 60 Vbeta and 13 Jbeta primers. Sequencing used immunoSEQ multiplex PCR; TCRdb keeps in-frame clones, though not all of them. The sample table includes roughly 120,000 clones. The specimen sequenced was PBMCs. These receptors were collected from a man in his forties in good health and CMV-seronegative.

The chain recombines TRBV19 with TRBJ2-1, with a weak D call TRBD2 (5 bases). The ends were cut back, 6 bases at V and 3 bases at J, with 15 bases in the middle. The CDR3 totals 15 residues. The V gene's germline CDR1 is LNHDA and CDR2 SQIVND (reference sequence). CDR3 nucleotide sequence: TGTGCCAGTAGGGGGAGACTAACCTACTACAATGAGCAGTTCTTC. Translation gives CASRGRLTYYNEQFF.

The CDR3 spells CASSLGLAADTDTQYF. The CDR3 region has the DNA TGTGCCAGCAGCTTAGGGCTAGCGGCCGACACAGATACGCAGTATTTT. The chain is built from TRBV13 and TRBJ2-3, with TRBD2 identical over 7 bases. V lost 0 bases, J lost 2 bases, and 5 bases stayed unmatched. The CDR3 loop spans 16 amino acids. Germline CDR1 reads PRHDT; CDR2 reads FYEKMQ (reference sequence).

The V and J genes are TRBV7-2 and TRBJ2-7; the match to TRBD2 covers 7 bases. The CDR3 runs to 17 residues. Germline values: CDR1 SGHTA, CDR2 FQGNSA. Trimming at V came to 0 bases and at J to 3 bases, leaving 11 bases not matched to a gene. CDR3 loop: CASSLASGRESFYEQYF. The CDR3 DNA sequence: TGTGCCAGCAGCTTAGCGTCGGGGAGGGAATCATTCTACGAGCAGTACTTC.

The genes are TRBV7-9 and TRBJ2-5, with 9 nucleotides matching TRBD2. The V segment lost 3 bases and the J segment 11 bases; nucleotides outside the gene matches: 13. This CDR3 has 15 amino acids. The V gene's germline CDR1 is SEHNR and CDR2 FQNEAQ (reference sequence). The CDR3 sequence is CASSFVASGIGEQYF. The CDR3 DNA reads TGTGCCAGCAGCTTTGTTGCTAGCGGGATAGGTGAGCAGTACTTC.

The chain couples TRBV10-1 to TRBJ2-5; D call uncertain. Germline CDR1 reads WNHNN; CDR2 reads SYGVQD (reference sequence). The CDR3 spans 14 residues. The ends were cut back, 2 bases at V and 6 bases at J, with 13 bases in the middle. The CDR3 sequence is CASSEPSTPKTQYF. The CDR3 nucleotides are TGCGCCAGCAGTGAGCCGAGTACCCCGAAGACCCAGTACTTC.

The CDR3 sequence: CASSARGGVGGRQETQYF. The CDR3 bases are TGTGCCAGCAGTGCCCGCGGGGGTGTAGGGGGGAGGCAAGAGACCCAGTACTTC. The J gene is TRBJ2-5, the V gene TRBV6-1, with a tentative D call TRBD2 (7 bases). Trimming shortened V by 4 bases and J by 2 bases, and 23 bases separated the two germline ends. The CDR3 is 18 residues long. The germline CDR1 and CDR2 sequences are MNHNS and SASEGT.

V gene TRBV10-1 combines with J gene TRBJ2-7; the D gene is possibly TRBD2 (6 bases). Germline V gene lookup returns CDR1 WNHNN and CDR2 SYGVQD (reference sequence). Trimming cost V 4 bases and J 6 bases, with 10 bases left between them. The CDR3 runs to 12 residues. The chain's CDR3 is CASSAGLVEQYF. The CDR3 coding sequence is TGCGCCAGCAGTGCGGGACTGGTCGAGCAGTACTTC.

This chain uses TRBV28 with TRBJ1-2; TRBD1 might be the D (6 bases). From germline, CDR1 is MDHEN and CDR2 SYDVKM. This CDR3 has 13 residues. Trimming shortened V by 6 bases and J by 8 bases, and 16 bases separated the two germline ends. The CDR3 nucleotides read TGTGCCAGCAGGGAGACAGGCAAAGGAGGCTACACCTTC. This sequence encodes CASRETGKGGYTF.

The chain recombines TRBV27 with TRBJ2-1; TRBD2 aligns across 12 bases. Germline trimming cut 6 bases from V and 1 base from J; bases unmatched to any gene: 13. This CDR3 has 19 amino acids. Germline values: CDR1 MNHEY, CDR2 SMNVEV (reference sequence). The CDR3 DNA is TGTGCCAGCAGCACCTATTCCCCTAGCGGGAGGGATTCCTACAATGAGCAGTTCTTC. This sequence encodes CASSTYSPSGRDSYNEQFF.

This sequence joins TRBV6-5 and TRBJ2-7, with 7 bases identical to TRBD2. The CDR3 sequence is 12 residues long. The germline CDR1 and CDR2 sequences are MNHEY and SVGAGI. V lost 7 bases and J lost 4; bases outside the gene matches: 4. The CDR3 loop is CASKTGGYEQYF. The CDR3 coding sequence is TGTGCCAGCAAAACGGGAGGTTACGAGCAGTACTTC.

The gene calls are TRBV6-1 and TRBJ1-1; D is perhaps TRBD1 (5 bases). V lost 7 bases to trimming and J lost 10 bases, with 13 bases between them. CDR1 is MNHNS, CDR2 SASEGT, per germline. The CDR3 contains 11 residues. The CDR3 coding sequence is TGTGCCAGCATTACAGGCGTGACAGCTTTCTTT. Translated: CASITGVTAFF.

The chain couples TRBV5-1 to TRBJ2-3, with D possibly TRBD1 on 6 matching bases. V was cut by 6 bases and J by 3 bases, with 14 bases left in between. From germline, CDR1 is SGHRS and CDR2 YFSETQ. The length of the CDR3 is 14 residues. The CDR3 protein is CASTPYRVTDTQYF. The CDR3 region has the DNA TGCGCCAGCACTCCTTACAGGGTTACAGATACGCAGTATTTT.

The chain has TRBV2 and TRBJ2-1, with 14 bases identical to TRBD2. The ends lost 7 bases at V and 7 bases at J; junction bases unmatched: 3. Germline V gene sequence: CDR1 SNHLY, CDR2 FYNNEI. This CDR3 spans 14 amino acids. The CDR3 protein is CASMGLAGANEQFF. CDR3 bases: TGTGCCAGCATGGGACTAGCGGGAGCAAATGAGCAGTTCTTC.

The chain carries TRBV7-9 and TRBJ1-1; D gene unclear. The V and J ends lost 5 bases and 5 bases respectively, with 6 bases between them. Germline V lookup: CDR1 SEHNR, CDR2 FQNEAQ (reference sequence). CDR3 length equals 11 residues. The CDR3 loop reads CASSTGTEAFF. CDR3 nucleotide sequence: TGTGCCAGCAGCACCGGTACTGAAGCTTTCTTT.

The chain employs TRBV27 and TRBJ1-2; D remains unclear. The germline CDR1 and CDR2 sequences are MNHEY and SMNVEV (reference sequence). The CDR3 runs 10 residues. V gave up 5 bases and J gave up 8 bases, with 6 bases separating them. In nucleotides, the CDR3 is TGTGCCAGCAGTCAACTGGGCTACACCTTC. This codes for CASSQLGYTF.

The chain is built from TRBV2 and TRBJ2-2, with unresolved D. Germline loops: CDR1 SNHLY, CDR2 FYNNEI. This CDR3 comprises 13 residues. V was pared by 7 bases and J by 6 bases, with 12 bases between. The CDR3 DNA is TGTGCCAGCATGGCAATCATGGCCGGGGAGCTGTTTTTT. Translating it yields CASMAIMAGELFF.

This chain links TRBV6-4 with TRBJ2-1, with D tentatively TRBD2 (5 bases). V shed 2 bases and J shed 5 bases, with 19 bases lying between them. CDR1 is MRHNA, CDR2 SNTAGT, per germline. CDR3 length: 17 amino acids. The CDR3 protein is CASSDKSGGWPDNEQFF. DNA of the CDR3: TGTGCCAGCAGTGACAAATCGGGCGGGTGGCCCGACAATGAGCAGTTCTTC.

V usage is TRBV30 and J usage is TRBJ2-3; D remains ambiguous. The V gene lost 3 bases and the J gene lost 2 bases, with 6 bases spanning the gap. The CDR3 length is 12 residues. Germline V lookup: CDR1 GTSNPN, CDR2 SVGIG (reference sequence). The CDR3 region has the DNA TGTGCCTGGAGCAGACTCACAGATACGCAGTATTTT. Protein product: CAWSRLTDTQYF.